A selection of T cell receptor beta chains follows, all from one sample in a study of blood T cell repertoires in COVID-19. Clones were read by immunoSEQ multiplex PCR, and TCRdb kept only the in-frame ones, dropping some. The table has 87,000 or so clones, approximately 88% seen once. Sequenced: peripheral blood. The receptors were sampled from an elderly man with acute or convalescent COVID-19. Each CDR3 is given with its conserved first and last residue. A D gene is named only where the DNA matches it firmly. Only part of the rows carry a size: once, few, many, or a class if the clone is expanded.

V	D	J	size	DNA	CDR3
TRBV18	.	TRBJ1-1	.	TGTGCCAGCTCACCACAGGGACAGAACACTGAAGCTTTCTTT	CASSPQGQNTEAFF
TRBV18	.	TRBJ1-1	.	TGTGCCAGCTCACATAAGACAGGTGAAGCTTTCTTT	CASSHKTGEAFF
TRBV5-6	.	TRBJ1-1	.	TGTGCCAGCACCGTGCGGGGATATCGAGCTTTCTTT	CASTVRGYRAFF
TRBV30	.	TRBJ1-1	.	TGTGCCTGGAGTGCTAGAGGCACTGAAGCTTTCTTT	CAWSARGTEAFF
TRBV30	TRBD2	TRBJ2-7	.	TGTGCCTGGAGCGTCACTAGCGGGGTAGCCGAGCAGTACTTC	CAWSVTSGVAEQYF
TRBV5-1	.	TRBJ2-5	.	TGCGCCAGCAGCTTTATTCCGGGGGAAGAGACCCAGTACTTC	CASSFIPGEETQYF
TRBV2	.	TRBJ1-5	.	TGTGCCAGCAGTCAAACAGGGCATGACAATCAGCCCCAGCATTTT	CASSQTGHDNQPQHF
TRBV5-1	TRBD1	TRBJ1-1	.	TGCGCCAGCAGCACAGACAGGGGGAGCACTGAAGCTTTCTTT	CASSTDRGSTEAFF
TRBV15	.	TRBJ1-1	once	TGTGCCACCAGCCTCTCGGGGGGTGGAGCTTTCTTT	CATSLSGGGAFF
TRBV18	TRBD1	TRBJ1-2	.	TGTGCCAGCACAAACTACCCGGCCGGGACAGGGCTTAGGGGTGGCTACACCTTC	CASTNYPAGTGLRGGYTF
TRBV28	TRBD1	TRBJ1-5	.	TGTGCCAGCAGTAAGACAGGGGGCATCAATCAGCCCCAGCATTTT	CASSKTGGINQPQHF
TRBV6-5	TRBD2	TRBJ2-2	.	TGTGCCAGCAGTTACCCCGGGACTAGAGGCGGGGAGCTGTTTTTT	CASSYPGTRGGELFF
TRBV2	.	TRBJ2-3	.	TGTGCCAGCATGGTGCGGGATCCAGATACGCAGTATTTT	CASMVRDPDTQYF
TRBV6-5	.	TRBJ2-7	.	TGTGCCAGCAGCCACTCTAGGGGGGGGTCCTACGAGCAGTACTTC	CASSHSRGGSYEQYF
TRBV16	.	TRBJ2-7	.	TGTGCCAGCAGCCAATCCCGCTACGAGCAGTACTTC	CASSQSRYEQYF
TRBV10-2	.	TRBJ1-2	.	TGCGCCAGCAGTGAGACAGATTCCTATGGCTACACCTTC	CASSETDSYGYTF
TRBV18	TRBD1	TRBJ2-5	.	TGTGCCAGCTCGCTGACAGGGATCCAAGAGACCCAGTACTTC	CASSLTGIQETQYF
TRBV7-2	.	TRBJ2-7	.	TGTGCCAGCAGCTTAGTGGTGGCGGGCCGGTACGAGCAGTACTTC	CASSLVVAGRYEQYF
TRBV29-1	.	TRBJ1-3	few	TGCAGCGTTGAACAGGGGTCAGGAAACACCATATATTTT	CSVEQGSGNTIYF
TRBV19	TRBD2	TRBJ2-1	.	TGTGCCAGTAAGGGATCGTCCCCTAGCGGGTACAATGAGCAGTTCTTC	CASKGSSPSGYNEQFF
TRBV6-2/TRBV6-3	.	TRBJ2-5	.	TGTGCCAGCAGTTACGGAGTGAAAGAGACCCAGTACTTC	CASSYGVKETQYF
TRBV3-1/TRBV3-2	.	TRBJ1-1	.	TGTGCCAGCAGCCGGATGATCAGGGGAATCACTGAAGCTTTCTTT	CASSRMIRGITEAFF
TRBV27	.	TRBJ2-5	.	TGTGCCAGCAGTTTATGGGGAGAAGAGACCCAGTACTTC	CASSLWGEETQYF
TRBV5-1	.	TRBJ2-6	.	TGCGCCAGCAGCTTAGAAGCCTCGGCCAACGTCCTGACTTTC	CASSLEASANVLTF
TRBV28	.	TRBJ1-6	.	TGTGCCAGCAGGCCCGGACAGAGATCTAATTCACCCCTCCACTTT	CASRPGQRSNSPLHF
TRBV3-1/TRBV3-2	.	TRBJ1-2	.	TGTGCCAGCAGCCAATTGGAGGGTAACTATGGCTACACCTTC	CASSQLEGNYGYTF
TRBV11-2	TRBD1	TRBJ1-4	.	TGTGCCAGCAGCCTCACCGGGACAGGGTTGACGCCGGGGGAAAAACTGTTTTTT	CASSLTGTGLTPGEKLFF
TRBV5-5	.	TRBJ1-2	.	TGTGCCAGCAGCTTGAACTTTGGCTACACCTTC	CASSLNFGYTF
TRBV7-9	.	TRBJ2-7	few	TGTGCCAGCAGCCAATCCGGGACTTTCGGCTACGAGCAGTACTTC	CASSQSGTFGYEQYF
TRBV3-1/TRBV3-2	.	TRBJ1-2	.	TGTGCCAGCAGCAATCGACAGTCTGGCTACACCTTC	CASSNRQSGYTF
TRBV7-2	TRBD2	TRBJ2-1	.	TGTGCCAGCAGCTTAGGGCCCTATAGGACTAGCGGGAGTCTGGATGAGCAGTTCTTC	CASSLGPYRTSGSLDEQFF
TRBV7-8	TRBD1	TRBJ1-2	.	TGTGCCAGCACCGCGCGTGGGCCCGACAGGGTCGGTGGCTACACCTTC	CASTARGPDRVGGYTF
TRBV10-2	TRBD2	TRBJ2-2	.	TGCGCCAGCAGGAGGGAGGGTCTTCCGAACACCGGGGAGCTGTTTTTT	CASRREGLPNTGELFF
TRBV7-3	.	TRBJ1-5	.	TGTGCCAGCAGCCCCAGGGGTAGCAATCAGCCCCAGCATTTT	CASSPRGSNQPQHF
TRBV19	TRBD1	TRBJ1-1	few	TGTGCCAGTAGTAGGGACAGAAACACTGAAGCTTTCTTT	CASSRDRNTEAFF
TRBV6-5	TRBD2	TRBJ2-7	.	TGTGCCAGCAGACCTCTAGCGGGAGGGTACGAGCAGTACTTC	CASRPLAGGYEQYF
TRBV5-1	.	TRBJ1-3	few	TGCGCCAGCAGCTTGGCCGGGAGTTTCTCTGGAAACACCATATATTTT	CASSLAGSFSGNTIYF
TRBV24-1	.	TRBJ2-7	few	TGTGCCACCAGTGATCCCCTGGCACAGCCCTACGAGCAGTACTTC	CATSDPLAQPYEQYF
TRBV12-3/TRBV12-4	TRBD1	TRBJ1-1	.	TGTGCCAGCAGTACCGGACAGGGAGAAGCTTTCTTT	CASSTGQGEAFF
TRBV28	.	TRBJ1-3	.	TGTGCCAGCCGAGCCCCTGGAAAGGGGACTGGAAACACCATATATTTT	CASRAPGKGTGNTIYF
TRBV11-3	.	TRBJ2-1	.	TGTGCCAGCAGCTTAGAGGACACGTACAATGAGCAGTTCTTC	CASSLEDTYNEQFF
TRBV28	TRBD2	TRBJ2-5	.	TGTGCCAGCAGTCCCTCCGGACTAGCGGGGCACCAAGAGACCCAGTACTTC	CASSPSGLAGHQETQYF
TRBV19	.	TRBJ2-1	.	TGTGCCAGTAGTAGAACACAGGGATTAGGGTACAATGAGCAGTTCTTC	CASSRTQGLGYNEQFF
TRBV7-2	.	TRBJ2-2	once	TGTGCCAGCAGCCAGGGCCCTTCCGGGGAGCTGTTTTTT	CASSQGPSGELFF
TRBV14	.	TRBJ1-4	once	TGTGCCAGCAGCCAAGGAGCAGGGCAAAAACTGTTTTTT	CASSQGAGQKLFF
TRBV6-5	TRBD1	TRBJ1-5	.	TGTGCCAGCAGCCCAGGGACAGGGCAGAGGCCCCAGCATTTT	CASSPGTGQRPQHF
TRBV9	.	TRBJ2-3	.	TGTGCCAGCAGCGTAGGCCTATCCAGGGTAAATGCAGATACGCAGTATTTT	CASSVGLSRVNADTQYF
TRBV7-9	.	TRBJ1-1	.	TGTGCCAGCAGCTTAGTCGCAGGGAACACTGAAGCTTTCTTT	CASSLVAGNTEAFF
TRBV6-5	.	TRBJ1-1	once	TGTGCCAGCGGCGGCCCTAGGACAGAAGCTTTCTTT	CASGGPRTEAFF
TRBV5-1	TRBD1	TRBJ1-1	.	TGCGCCAGCAGCCTATATTTGGACAGGGGCACTGAAGCTTTCTTT	CASSLYLDRGTEAFF
TRBV19	TRBD1	TRBJ1-1	.	TGTGCCAGTAGTCCGGTCGACAGGGGGCGATTAGGGAACACTGAAGCTTTCTTT	CASSPVDRGRLGNTEAFF
TRBV27	.	TRBJ1-2	.	TGTGCCAGCAGCCTCGGGGACTTTGGTGGCTACACCTTC	CASSLGDFGGYTF
TRBV6-1	TRBD1	TRBJ2-7	.	TGTGCCAGCAGTGACCTTCCCGGGACAGGGAACGACGAGCAGTACTTC	CASSDLPGTGNDEQYF
TRBV7-3	.	TRBJ2-5	.	TGTGCCAGCAGCTTATACGGGGGGCCCTCGGAAGAGACCCAGTACTTC	CASSLYGGPSEETQYF
TRBV7-8	.	TRBJ1-2	.	TGTGCCAGCAGCTTAGGGACAGCTAACTATGGCTACACCTTC	CASSLGTANYGYTF
TRBV27	.	TRBJ1-4	.	TGTGCCAGCAGCTCTCTCAGGACGGGAAGGAATGAAAAACTGTTTTTT	CASSSLRTGRNEKLFF
TRBV5-6	TRBD2	TRBJ2-1	.	TGTGCCAGCAGTCTGACTAGCGGAGTAAATGAGCAGTTCTTC	CASSLTSGVNEQFF